The text below deals with one T cell receptor beta chain. This same CDR3 is encoded by further DNA sequences in the sample. The data are from a study of blood T cell repertoires in COVID-19. Study overall: Sources were T cells, B-cell-depleted T cells, or PBMCs; the material itself was cDNA or gDNA.

Trimming took off 6 bases at V and 4 bases at J, with 12 bases between the two ends. This CDR3 is built from 14 residues. The V gene's germline CDR1 is KGHSH and CDR2 LQKENI. Repertoires were generated with immunoSEQ multiplex PCR, while TCRdb's copy carries only in-frame clones and drops some. The sample lists approximately 270,000 clones, roughly 90% occurring once. What was sequenced was peripheral blood. The TCR comes from a man aged 50-60 years with acute or convalescent COVID-19. The rearrangement joins TRBV18 to TRBJ1-4, with D possibly matching TRBD1 (6 bases). The CDR3 DNA is TGTGCCAGCTCCCCCGACAGGAGTAATGAAAAACTGTTTTTT. Translated: CASSPDRSNEKLFF.